The rows below give T cell receptor beta chains drawn from one sample of a study of cytomegalovirus exposure and HLA in healthy donors. Only in-frame clones appear in the TCRdb table, and some are missing; sequencing was by immunoSEQ multiplex PCR. Its table records 180,000 or so clones. The sequenced sample consisted of PBMCs. The receptors originated from a boy aged 5-17 years in good health and CMV-seronegative. Both conserved end residues are part of each CDR3. Fields, in order: J gene, V gene, CDR3 protein.

J: TRBJ2-7; V: TRBV5-1; CDR3: CASSPGTSGGFYEQYF
J: TRBJ1-2; V: TRBV6-5; CDR3: CASTRIGSNYGYTF
J: TRBJ2-1; V: TRBV7-3; CDR3: CASAPAVYPLGDINNEQFF
J: TRBJ2-7; V: TRBV5-1; CDR3: CASSLVGPMYEQYF
J: TRBJ1-1; V: TRBV6-6; CDR3: CASTPFRNTEAFF
J: TRBJ1-2; V: TRBV6-5; CDR3: CASSYDRDRGSGTF
J: TRBJ1-6; V: TRBV11-2; CDR3: CASSLRQGAVSPLHF
J: TRBJ2-5; V: TRBV11-2; CDR3: CASSLVGLTSFQETQYF
J: TRBJ1-1; V: TRBV19; CDR3: CASSIGGRGAFF
J: TRBJ2-1; V: TRBV4-1; CDR3: CASSQGGASGVAYNEQFF
J: TRBJ2-1; V: TRBV4-2; CDR3: CASSQNNRVGEQFF